These 26 T cell receptor beta chains came from one sample sequenced in a study of beta chain features in type 1 diabetes. The isolated RNA, all of it, was reverse transcribed, so expressed TCRB transcripts were what got sequenced. Method: immunoSEQ multiplex PCR; TCRdb's copy keeps in-frame clones and lacks some. The profile shows around 290,000 clones, 8% of them singletons. What was sequenced was central memory CD4+ T cells from blood. Receptor source: a woman aged 18-29 years in good health.

The chain uses TRBV4-3 and TRBJ2-1, with unresolved D. This CDR3 contains 13 residues. The V gene's germline CDR1 is LGHNA and CDR2 YSLEER. With 4 bases removed from V and 9 bases from J, the gap between germline ends came to 13 bases. The CDR3 protein is CASSPPRYGEQFF. The CDR3 region has the DNA TGCGCCAGCAGCCCCCCCCGGTATGGTGAGCAGTTCTTC.

This clone was observed once. The junction shows a germline mismatch at one end, possibly a read error. This chain links TRBV7-2 with TRBJ2-3; the match to TRBD2 covers 10 bases. The CDR3 covers 12 residues. CDR1 and CDR2 (germline): SGHTA, FQGNSA. The CDR3 DNA reads as TGTGCCAGCAGCGATACTAGCGGGGTGAATCTCTTC. Translated, it gives CASSDTSGVNLF.

This chain uses TRBV6-6 with TRBJ2-7; D gene ambiguous. Trimming shortened V by 2 bases and J by 5 bases, and 10 bases separated the two germline ends. Germline V gene sequence: CDR1 MNHNY, CDR2 SVGAGI (reference sequence). The CDR3 runs to 13 residues. CDR3 in DNA: TGTGCCAGCAGTTACGATAGGGTCGACGAGCAGTACTTC. It encodes CASSYDRVDEQYF.

The V gene is TRBV5-1, the J gene TRBJ2-2; 8 bases are a match to TRBD2. Germline V gene data show CDR1 as SGHRS and CDR2 as YFSETQ. This CDR3 region has 15 residues. The V segment lost 0 bases and the J segment 4 bases; nucleotides outside the gene matches: 2. For the CDR3, the DNA is TGCGCCAGCAGCTTGGAGGGACTAGTCACCGGGGAGCTGTTTTTT. Translation: CASSLEGLVTGELFF.

This clone was found a few times. The chain combines TRBV4-3 with TRBJ1-4; D perhaps matches TRBD1 (5 bases). The V end was cut by 0 bases, the J end by 10 bases, with 12 bases between. The CDR3 is made up of 14 amino acids. CDR1 is LGHNA, CDR2 YSLEER, per germline. The CDR3, as DNA: TGCGCCAGCAGCCAAGATCGGGGGGTAGTAAAACTGTTTTTT. Its protein is CASSQDRGVVKLFF.

The J gene is TRBJ2-5, the V gene TRBV5-6, with a tentative D call TRBD2 (6 bases). The germline gives CDR1 SGHDT, CDR2 YYEEEE. The length of the CDR3 is 16 residues. The ends were cut back, 2 bases at V and 3 bases at J, with 17 bases in the middle. CDR3 DNA sequence: TGTGCCAGCAGCTTAGCCGGGGCTAGCGAGGAAGAGACCCAGTACTTC. It specifies CASSLAGASEEETQYF.

The CDR3, as DNA: TGTGCCAGCAAGATGGGCCCTTCAAACACTGAAGCTTTCTTT. Translated: CASKMGPSNTEAFF. This sequence joins TRBV7-8 and TRBJ1-1; no definite D call. The CDR3 sequence is 14 residues long. V was trimmed by 7 bases and J by 2 bases, leaving 14 bases between them. Germline CDR1 SGHVS, CDR2 FQNEAQ.

This clone was counted between two and nine times. The chain carries TRBV6-6 and TRBJ2-7, with a tentative D call TRBD1 (6 bases). Germline loops: CDR1 MNHNY, CDR2 SVGAGI (reference sequence). V was pared by 0 bases and J by 7 bases, with 10 bases between. The CDR3 covers 13 residues. The CDR3 loop reads CASSYSGAEEQYF. The CDR3 DNA reads TGTGCCAGCAGTTACTCGGGGGCCGAGGAGCAGTACTTC.

This clone was observed many times. This rearrangement joins TRBV30 to TRBJ1-4; D is possibly TRBD1 (6 bases). Germline loops: CDR1 GTSNPN, CDR2 SVGIG (reference sequence). V shed 7 bases and J shed 8 bases, with 14 bases lying between them. The CDR3 is made up of 12 amino acids. The DNA of the CDR3 is TGTGCCTCCGGGGGGGGCAACGAAAAACTGTTTTTT. As protein: CASGGGNEKLFF.

J is TRBJ2-5 and V is TRBV5-1; 11 nucleotides align to TRBD2. The CDR3 length is 15 residues. The germline gives CDR1 SGHRS, CDR2 YFSETQ. The V segment lost 4 bases and the J segment 4 bases; nucleotides outside the gene matches: 6. CDR3 nucleotides: TGCGCCAGCAGCCTCGGGACTAGCGGTTCAGAGACCCAGTACTTC. Translated, it gives CASSLGTSGSETQYF.

The chain uses TRBV6-5 and TRBJ2-7, with 7 nucleotides matching TRBD1. With 4 bases clipped from V and 1 base from J, the junction kept 7 bases outside the gene matches. Per germline, CDR1 MNHEY and CDR2 SVGAGI. The CDR3 covers 15 residues. The CDR3 bases are TGTGCCAGCAGTTCCCCGGGACAGATTTCCTACGAGCAGTACTTC. This codes for CASSSPGQISYEQYF.

This clone was picked up a small number of times. J is TRBJ2-3 and V is TRBV7-2; TRBD2 agrees at 7 bases. The CDR3 length is 15 residues. Trimming took 5 bases from V and 2 from J; bases not matched to a gene: 7. CDR1 is SGHTA, CDR2 FQGNSA, per germline. CDR3 sequence (DNA): TGTGCCAGCAGCCGACAGCGGGGTTACACAGATACGCAGTATTTT. As protein: CASSRQRGYTDTQYF.

This clone was found a few times. The V call is TRBV19, the J call TRBJ1-5; D perhaps matches TRBD1 (6 bases). Germline lookup yields CDR1 LNHDA and CDR2 SQIVND (reference sequence). Trimming shortened V by 7 bases and J by 5 bases, and 18 bases separated the two germline ends. The CDR3 has 15 residues. CDR3 DNA: TGTGCCAGTACCATAAGGGGGGGCGGCGATCAGCCCCAGCATTTT. Encoded protein: CASTIRGGGDQPQHF. Full variable domain (outside the CDR3, taken from reference TRBV19 and TRBJ1-5): DGGITQSPKYLFRKEGQNVTLSCEQNLNHDAMYWYRQDPGQGLRLIYYSQIVNDFQKGDIAEGYSVSREKKESFPLTVTSAQKNPTAFYLCASTIRGGGDQPQHFGDGTRLSIL.

This clone was observed a few times. Here the CDR3 reads CASSAGGVAPSGANVLTF. For the CDR3, the DNA is TGTGCCAGCAGCGCTGGGGGAGTGGCCCCCTCTGGGGCCAACGTCCTGACTTTC. This rearrangement joins TRBV9 to TRBJ2-6; D tentatively reads TRBD1 or TRBD2 (5 bases each). The V end was cut by 3 bases, the J end by 0 bases, with 16 bases between. The length of the CDR3 is 18 residues. The germline gives CDR1 SGDLS, CDR2 YYNGEE.

A few counts support this clone. V gene TRBV18 combines with J gene TRBJ1-2, with 7 bases fitting TRBD1. Germline-derived CDR1 and CDR2 are KGHSH and LQKENI. With V trimmed by 4 bases and J by 0 bases, 5 bases remained unmatched. The CDR3 is 15 amino acids. CDR3 DNA sequence: TGTGCCAGCTCACTCGACAGGGCCCCTAACTATGGCTACACCTTC. This gives the protein CASSLDRAPNYGYTF.

This clone occurred a few times. This chain uses TRBV7-9 with TRBJ1-3, with D unclear. Trimming cost V 3 bases and J 3 bases, with 6 bases left between them. This CDR3 is 13 amino acids long. Germline CDR1 SEHNR, CDR2 FQNEAQ (reference sequence). The CDR3: CASSFANGNTIYF. Written as DNA, the CDR3 is TGTGCCAGCAGCTTCGCTAATGGAAACACCATATATTTT.

The chain joins TRBV28 to TRBJ2-7, with 9 bases aligning to TRBD2. This CDR3 is 14 amino acids long. The germline gives CDR1 MDHEN, CDR2 SYDVKM. Trimming removed 2 bases from V and 9 bases from J; junction bases left unmatched: 8. The CDR3 loop is CASSLVAGGGVQYV. The CDR3 region has the DNA TGTGCCAGCAGTTTAGTCGCGGGAGGGGGTGTGCAGTACGTC.

This clone was counted between two and nine times. The V and J genes are TRBV5-6 and TRBJ1-2; TRBD1 is a possible D gene (5 bases). Germline V gene sequence: CDR1 SGHDT, CDR2 YYEEEE. V lost 2 bases and J lost 6, with 14 bases in between. The CDR3 extends over 14 amino acids. The CDR3 is CASSFGGASDGYTF. CDR3 in DNA: TGTGCCAGCAGCTTCGGTGGGGCTTCGGATGGCTACACCTTC.

This clone was counted many times. The V and J genes are TRBV7-9 and TRBJ2-7; TRBD1 matches 10 bases. V lost 4 bases and J lost 1; bases outside the gene matches: 4. The CDR3 length is 15 residues. CDR1 is SEHNR and CDR2 is FQNEAQ in the germline V gene (reference sequence). CDR3 sequence: CASSSGTGASYEQYV. The CDR3 DNA sequence: TGTGCCAGCAGCTCGGGGACAGGGGCGTCCTACGAGCAGTACGTC.

This clone came up many times. The CDR3 DNA reads TGTGCCAGCAGCCAAGGAGTGGGGGAGACCCAGTACTTC. Translating gives CASSQGVGETQYF. The chain links TRBV7-3 to TRBJ2-5, with D uncertain. Trimming removed 5 bases from V and 5 bases from J, with 12 bases in between. Germline values: CDR1 SGHTA, CDR2 FQGTGA. This CDR3 has 13 residues.

This clone has at least ten counts. The V and J genes are TRBV27 and TRBJ1-4; TRBD1 aligns across 12 bases. This CDR3 spans 18 amino acids. Losses at the gene ends were 5 bases for V and 4 bases for J; bases not matched to a gene: 11. Germline V gene data show CDR1 as MNHEY and CDR2 as SMNVEV (reference sequence). The chain's CDR3 is CASSPLWDRGRGNEKLFF. The CDR3 region has the DNA TGTGCCAGCAGTCCGTTGTGGGACAGGGGGCGCGGTAATGAAAAACTGTTTTTT.

This clone was found a few times. J is TRBJ2-1 and V is TRBV29-1, with 7 bases that match TRBD1. Per germline, CDR1 SQVTM and CDR2 ANQGSEA. This CDR3 has 13 amino acids. J gave up 6 bases and V 4 bases, and 6 bases lay outside the gene matches. For the CDR3, the DNA is TGCAGCGTTGCACGACAGGGATCCAATGAGCAGTTCTTC. It codes for CSVARQGSNEQFF.

This clone was observed at least ten times. The V gene is TRBV10-3, the J gene TRBJ2-3; 8 nucleotides match TRBD1. This CDR3 comprises 13 residues. Germline CDR1 ENHRY, CDR2 SYGVKD. The trim removed 9 bases at V and 0 bases at J, leaving 2 bases unmatched. The CDR3 is CAIRQGSTDTQYF. The CDR3 coding sequence is TGTGCCATTCGACAGGGGAGCACAGATACGCAGTATTTT.

The chain combines TRBV7-2 with TRBJ1-1; TRBD1 might be the D (5 bases). Germline assignment: CDR1 SGHTA and CDR2 FQGNSA. Trimming took 5 bases from V and 3 from J, leaving 13 bases between them. This CDR3 is 14 amino acids long. CDR3 sequence (DNA): TGTGCCAGCAGCCATACCAACAGGTACACTGAAGCTTTCTTT. Amino acids: CASSHTNRYTEAFF.

The rearrangement links TRBV7-2 to TRBJ1-1; tentatively, D is TRBD1 (5 bases). The ends were cut back, 8 bases at V and 2 bases at J, with 12 bases in the middle. Germline V gives CDR1 SGHTA, CDR2 FQGNSA. The CDR3 is 13 amino acids. Here the CDR3 DNA reads TGTGCCAGCCAAACGACAGTTAACACTGAAGCTTTCTTT. Translation gives CASQTTVNTEAFF.

This clone was seen a handful of times. The rearrangement uses TRBV7-8 and TRBJ2-4; the D call may be TRBD1 or TRBD2 (5 bases each). The ends were cut back, 5 bases at V and 6 bases at J, with 11 bases in the middle. Germline CDR1 is SGHVS and CDR2 is FQNEAQ. CDR3 length: 13 amino acids. This chain's CDR3 is CASSPGRSNIQYF. CDR3 sequence (DNA): TGTGCCAGCAGCCCGGGACGCTCAAACATTCAGTACTTC.